This TCR beta chain was sequenced in a study of blood T cell repertoires in COVID-19 (dated by TCRdb to the early 2020s). General notes on the study: The collaborator samples originated in the United States, Italy and Spain and spanned the acute and convalescent phases of COVID-19. The prospective study material was composed of cDNA or gDNA derived from T cells, B-cell-depleted T cells, or PBMCs. HLA class I and class II types, where available, came from metadata supplied by the sample provider rather than from assay-based typing. Samples came from the ongoing ImmuneRACE study (first 160 participants) plus 1,254 subjects from 6 global collaborators. A de-identified subject ID, COVID-19 status, age in years and sex were almost always included in the sample metadata. Deeply sampled blood TCRbeta repertoires from subjects exposed to, actively infected with, or recovered from COVID-19 were included in the dataset. A freely available public database, intended as a resource for researchers studying the immune response to SARS-CoV-2, is where the repertoires were released.

CDR1 and CDR2, per the germline V gene (reference sequence), are MNHNY and SVGAGI. Counted from cysteine to phenylalanine, this CDR3 has 15 amino acids. Here the CDR3 DNA is all that survives: 45 bases in frame from base 1. V ends up 6 bases short and J 4 bases short, with an unmatched junction base count of 4. Each collaborating institution followed its own protocols to collect whole blood in K2EDTA tubes. Collaborator samples were shipped for TCRbeta analysis as frozen whole blood, isolated PBMCs, or DNA extracted from either sample type. Paper-wide results and their limitations: The quantity of clinical and demographic metadata differed by source and by participant and was supplied without curation.

The immunoSEQ Assay, a bias-controlled multiplex PCR, was used to amplify TCRbeta CDR3 regions from genomic DNA. Per the source publication's procedure: Within the assay, amplification of reference gene primers was used to estimate how many nucleated cells each sample contained. Sequence reads were collapsed and filtered to measure the absolute abundance of every unique TCRbeta CDR3 rearrangement. For each sample, productive Simpson clonality was calculated as the square root of Simpson's diversity index across productive rearrangements. TCRdb re-hosts the immuneACCESS table, in-frame sequences only. Its copies lack some clones; in the studies checked, an unresolved V gene accounts for under half of them, and the cause for the rest is not known. Clone size and V and J calls were adopted from that table, with D and trimming inferred from the DNA. In this sample the table shows 100,000 to 120,000 clones, about four fifths of which occur a single time. The top ten clones comprise approximately 15% of the sample.

This clone was picked up one time. The antigen it binds to is not known. The input lacks base qualities; no much larger clone sits a single base away. This chain is built from TRBV6-6 and TRBJ1-4; a stretch of 11 junction bases matches TRBD1. This sequence originates from a woman aged 60-70 years with acute or convalescent COVID-19. What was sequenced was peripheral blood. The DNA reads as follows: TGTGCCAGCAGGGACAGGGGGCGGGTTAATGAAAAACTGTTTTTT. Its protein is CASRDRGRVNEKLFF.